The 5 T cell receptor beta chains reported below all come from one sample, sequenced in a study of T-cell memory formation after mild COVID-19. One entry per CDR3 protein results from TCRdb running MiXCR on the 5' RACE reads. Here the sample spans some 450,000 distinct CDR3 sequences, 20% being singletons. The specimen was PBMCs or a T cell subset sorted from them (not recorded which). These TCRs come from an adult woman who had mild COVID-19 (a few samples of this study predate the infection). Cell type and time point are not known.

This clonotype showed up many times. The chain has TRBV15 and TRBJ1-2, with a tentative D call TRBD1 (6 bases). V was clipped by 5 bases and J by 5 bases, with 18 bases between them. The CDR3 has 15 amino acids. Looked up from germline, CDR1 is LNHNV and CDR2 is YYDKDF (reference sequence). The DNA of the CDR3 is TGTGCCACCAGCGGCGAGAGGGGGGCGGGGTATGGCTACACCTTC. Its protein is CATSGERGAGYGYTF. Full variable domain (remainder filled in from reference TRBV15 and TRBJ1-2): DAMVIQNPRYQVTQFGKPVTLSCSQTLNHNVMYWYQQKSSQAPKLLFHYYDKDFNNEADTPDNFQSRRPNTSFCFLDIRSPGLGDTAMYLCATSGERGAGYGYTFGSGTRLTVV.

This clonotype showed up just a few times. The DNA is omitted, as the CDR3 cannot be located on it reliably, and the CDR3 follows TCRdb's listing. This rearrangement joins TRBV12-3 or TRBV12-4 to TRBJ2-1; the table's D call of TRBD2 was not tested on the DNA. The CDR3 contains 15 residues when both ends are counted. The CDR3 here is CASILGGAAFYEQFF.

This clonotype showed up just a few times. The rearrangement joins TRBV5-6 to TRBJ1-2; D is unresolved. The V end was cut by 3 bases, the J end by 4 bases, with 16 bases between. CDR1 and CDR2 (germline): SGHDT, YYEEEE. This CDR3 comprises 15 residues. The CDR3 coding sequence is TGTGCCAGCAGCTACCGGGCCCTAAAACGCTATGGCTACACCTTC. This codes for CASSYRALKRYGYTF.

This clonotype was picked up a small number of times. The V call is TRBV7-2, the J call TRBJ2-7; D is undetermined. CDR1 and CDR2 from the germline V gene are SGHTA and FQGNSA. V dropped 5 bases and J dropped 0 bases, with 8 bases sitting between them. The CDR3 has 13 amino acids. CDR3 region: CASSAASSYEQYF. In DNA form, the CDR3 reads TGTGCCAGCAGCGCCGCAAGCTCCTACGAGCAGTACTTC.

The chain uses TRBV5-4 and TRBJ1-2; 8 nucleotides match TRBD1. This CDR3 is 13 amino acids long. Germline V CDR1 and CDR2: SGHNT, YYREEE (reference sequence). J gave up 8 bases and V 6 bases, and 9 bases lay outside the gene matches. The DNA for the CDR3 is TGTGCCAGCACCGTAGGACAGGGTGGCGGCTACACCTTC. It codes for CASTVGQGGGYTF.